This T cell receptor beta chain was captured by sequencing in a study of blood T cell repertoires in COVID-19. Study as a whole: PBMCs, B-cell-depleted T cells, or T cells were the source of the cDNA or gDNA that made up the material.

Data came from immunoSEQ multiplex PCR; TCRdb stores just in-frame clones and leaves some out. The top ten clones hold about 7.1% of a sample with 200,000 to 300,000 clones, around 87% of them seen once. Sample: peripheral blood. This sequence originates from a woman in her seventies with active or convalescent COVID-19.

In DNA, the CDR3 is TGTGCCAGCACCTGGGGGGGTGGAGGCGGAGAGACCCAGTACTTC. It translates to CASTWGGGGGETQYF. V gene TRBV5-4 combines with J gene TRBJ2-5; 7 positions match TRBD2. The CDR3 contains 15 residues. Per germline, CDR1 SGHNT and CDR2 YYREEE (reference sequence). V trimming: 6 bases; J trimming: 4 bases; junction bases outside the gene matches: 12.